Presented here are 11 T cell receptor beta chains from one specimen sequenced in a study of beta chain features in type 1 diabetes. The authors reverse transcribed all of the isolated RNA, so sequencing captured expressed TCRB transcripts. This table comes from immunoSEQ multiplex PCR, and its TCRdb copy is limited to in-frame clones, with some not included. The data contain about 250,000 clones, 12% to 15% of them singletons. The specimen sequenced was naive CD4+ T cells from blood. Every receptor here comes from a woman aged 40 to 55 in good health.

This chain connects TRBV23-1 to TRBJ2-2; TRBD1 is a possible D gene (6 bases). TRBV23-1 falls under the ORF class, with uncertain function. The CDR3 loop spans 15 amino acids. V was cut by 0 bases and J by 6 bases, with 11 bases left in between. This chain's CDR3 is CASSQSVGTPGELFF. Here the CDR3 DNA reads TGCGCCAGCAGTCAATCTGTCGGGACACCCGGGGAGCTGTTTTTT.

V and J are TRBV4-3 and TRBJ2-7; TRBD1 aligns across 11 bases. The CDR3 consists of 16 residues. Per germline, CDR1 LGHNA and CDR2 YSLEER. The V and J ends lost 2 bases and 3 bases, in that order; junction bases with no gene match: 6. DNA of the CDR3: TGCGCCAGCAGCCAACACCGGACAGGGGGCCGCTACGAGCAGTACTTC. It translates to CASSQHRTGGRYEQYF.

V gene TRBV5-6 combines with J gene TRBJ2-7; D gene ambiguous. V was cut by 4 bases and J by 3 bases, with 17 bases left in between. The CDR3 has 15 residues. The germline V gene has CDR1 SGHDT and CDR2 YYEEEE. The DNA for the CDR3 is TGTGCCAGCAGCCTCGGTCAATTACCTAACTACGAGCAGTACTTC. It yields the protein CASSLGQLPNYEQYF.

A few counts support this clone. The rearrangement uses TRBV7-8 and TRBJ1-4, with D unresolved. Deletions cut 4 bases from V and 4 bases from J, with 10 bases between. The CDR3 is 14 amino acids. The V gene's germline CDR1 is SGHVS and CDR2 FQNEAQ. CDR3 bases: TGTGCCAGCAGCTCGACTGAACTTAATGAAAAACTGTTTTTT. It yields the protein CASSSTELNEKLFF. The variable domain in full, completed from reference TRBV7-8 and TRBJ1-4, reads GAGVSQSPRYKVAKRGQDVALRCDPISGHVSLFWYQQALGQGPEFLTYFQNEAQLDKSGLPSDRFFAERPEGSVSTLKIQRTQQEDSAVYLCASSSTELNEKLFFGSGTQLSVL.

This clone was seen only a few times. The chain combines TRBV19 with TRBJ1-1, with D perhaps matching TRBD1 (6 bases). V was pared by 6 bases and J by 3 bases, with 11 bases between. Germline CDR1 reads LNHDA; CDR2 reads SQIVND (reference sequence). This CDR3 is built from 13 residues. The CDR3 region is CASRTDSYTEAFF. DNA of the CDR3: TGTGCCAGTAGGACGGACAGTTACACTGAAGCTTTCTTT.

This clone came up a few times. The rearrangement joins TRBV9 to TRBJ2-1; D is possibly TRBD1 (8 bases). V was trimmed by 0 bases and J by 3 bases, leaving 22 bases between them. Germline V gene lookup returns CDR1 SGDLS and CDR2 YYNGEE. The CDR3 has 19 amino acids. The CDR3 region is CASSVAPPLQGGGYNEQFF. CDR3 coding DNA: TGTGCCAGCAGCGTAGCTCCCCCTTTACAGGGGGGGGGCTACAATGAGCAGTTCTTC.

This clone has just a few counts. V and J are TRBV9 and TRBJ2-2; D is unresolved. Trimming left V 4 bases short and J 7 bases short, with 8 bases between. Per the germline V gene, CDR1 is SGDLS and CDR2 is YYNGEE. The CDR3 is 12 residues long. Written as DNA, the CDR3 is TGTGCCAGCAGCCCCCTGTTCGGGGAGCTGTTTTTT. Translation: CASSPLFGELFF.

The chain carries TRBV2 and TRBJ1-1, with D tentatively TRBD1 (6 bases). The CDR3 covers 13 residues. Trimming stripped 10 bases from V and 5 bases from J, with 17 bases between. In germline, CDR1 is SNHLY, CDR2 FYNNEI. The CDR3 coding sequence is TGTGCCAACTCATCAGGGGTGTGGACTGAAGCTTTCTTT. This gives the protein CANSSGVWTEAFF.

In its sample, this clone was seen a few times. The chain combines TRBV1 with TRBJ1-5; no check of the table's D call, TRBD1, against the DNA was made. TRBV1 is a listed pseudogene. CDR3 length: 17 residues. The CDR3 region has the DNA TGCACCAGCAGCCACAATCCGGGACAGATTCCCGATCAGCCCCAGCATTTT. Translation gives CTSSHNPGQIPDQPQHF.

The chain couples TRBV18 to TRBJ2-3, with 10 bases fitting TRBD2. The germline gives CDR1 KGHSH, CDR2 LQKENI. V shed 0 bases, J shed 1 base, and the junction held 10 bases outside the gene matches. CDR3 length: 19 residues. In DNA form, the CDR3 reads TGTGCCAGCTCACCACCGAGAGCGGGGGGGCCTTCGGGCACAGATACGCAGTATTTT. The encoded protein is CASSPPRAGGPSGTDTQYF.

The CDR3 reads CASSSYRGPNVFGYTF. For the CDR3, the DNA is TGCGCCAGCAGCTCGTACAGGGGTCCCAACGTGTTCGGCTACACCTTC. The V and J genes are TRBV5-1 and TRBJ1-2, with 7 bases matching TRBD1. Trimming removed 3 bases from V and 8 bases from J; junction bases left unmatched: 16. Germline V lookup: CDR1 SGHRS, CDR2 YFSETQ. The CDR3 length is 16 residues. Together with reference TRBV5-1 and TRBJ1-2, the CDR3 gives the full variable domain: KAGVTQTPRYLIKTRGQQVTLSCSPISGHRSVSWYQQTPGQGLQFLFEYFSETQRNKGNFPGRFSGRQFSNSRSEMNVSTLELGDSALYLCASSSYRGPNVFGYTFGSGTRLTVV.